This TCR beta chain comes out of a study of blood T cell repertoires in COVID-19. On the study more broadly: Researchers got acute and convalescent COVID-19 samples from the United States, Italy and Spain. In each case, the material was cDNA or gDNA derived from T cells, B-cell-depleted T cells, or PBMCs.

Germline CDR1 and CDR2: SEHNR and FQNEAQ (reference sequence). The CDR3 runs 15 residues. V dropped 5 bases and J dropped 3; count of bases not matched to a gene: 7. As processed by the authors: Reference gene primer amplification gave nucleated cell count estimates. Sequencing was performed with immunoSEQ multiplex PCR; in TCRdb, only in-frame clones are kept and a portion is missing. The D gene and trimming were derived from the DNA, and the V and J assignments and clone size from that table. The data contain 180,000 or so clones, roughly four fifths of them singletons. This clone occurred once. Sequencing was carried out using peripheral blood. This sequence was found in a human donor with acute or convalescent COVID-19. The donor label of this sample is uncertain. The chain combines TRBV7-9 with TRBJ2-5; 9 positions match TRBD1. For the CDR3, the DNA is TGTGCCAGCAGCGGCCCGGGACAGGGAAAAGAGACCCAGTACTTC. Amino acids: CASSGPGQGKETQYF. Full variable domain (remainder filled in from reference TRBV7-9 and TRBJ2-5): DTGVSQNPRHKITKRGQNVTFRCDPISEHNRLYWYRQTLGQGPEFLTYFQNEAQLEKSRLLSDRFSAERPKGSFSTLEIQRTEQGDSAMYLCASSGPGQGKETQYFGPGTRLLVL.